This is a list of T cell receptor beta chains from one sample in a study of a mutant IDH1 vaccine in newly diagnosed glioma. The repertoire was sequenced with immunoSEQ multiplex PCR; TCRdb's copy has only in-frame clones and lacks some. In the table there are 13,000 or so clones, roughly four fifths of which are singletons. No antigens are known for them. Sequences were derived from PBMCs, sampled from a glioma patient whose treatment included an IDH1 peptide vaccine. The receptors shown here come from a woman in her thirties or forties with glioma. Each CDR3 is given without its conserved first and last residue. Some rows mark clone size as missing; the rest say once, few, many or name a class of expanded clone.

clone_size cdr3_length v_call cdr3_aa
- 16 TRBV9 ASSPVQGGVRSYNEQF
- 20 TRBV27 ASSSIRPQLAGSSMAKNIQY
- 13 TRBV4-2 ASSQELAGSYEQY
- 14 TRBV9 ASSVGGGGITYEQY
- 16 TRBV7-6 ASSLEPGQGRRRPEAF
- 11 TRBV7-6 ASSLNRGQPQH
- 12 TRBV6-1 ASSEILGDYEQY
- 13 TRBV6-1 ASSAHPGDGYEQY
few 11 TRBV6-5 ASSSTDNYGYT
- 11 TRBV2 ASSRDRAYEQY
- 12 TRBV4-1 ASSQGDFQETQY
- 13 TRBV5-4 ASSQGTPDNSPLH
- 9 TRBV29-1 SVPTNNEQF
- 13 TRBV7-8 ASSSDTGGFYEQY
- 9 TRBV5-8 ASSVSTPQH
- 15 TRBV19 ASSAWSSGSVEETQY
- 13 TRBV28 ASSLSGVGYYEQY
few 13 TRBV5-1 ASRPGQERTGELF
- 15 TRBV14 ASSQDEVFRAGHGYT
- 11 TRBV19 ASTNPGGNEQY
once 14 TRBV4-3 ASSQASGGRSGELF
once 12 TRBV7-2 ASSRDRADHEQY
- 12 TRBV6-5 ASSYLQGSSPLH
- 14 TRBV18 ASSRQGQGPSYGYT
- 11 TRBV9 ASSVGSNYGYT